The TCR beta chain described here comes from a study of cytomegalovirus exposure and HLA in healthy donors. Across the whole study: Clustering assigned roughly 81% of the approximately 430 genotyped donors to the Caucasian-associated ancestry cluster. Study findings and constraints: Information on immune exposure was restricted to one variable (CMV serostatus). Analysis was performed later, and it showed HLA-associated TCR beta chains to be more clonally expanded than equally common others.

With respect to this clone: What it recognizes is unknown.

The CDR3 runs to 18 residues. The PCR used 60 Vbeta and 13 Jbeta primers. Clones were sequenced by immunoSEQ multiplex PCR, and TCRdb holds only the in-frame ones, with some missing. The clone table shows about 140,000 clones, with the ten largest holding 0.8% to 1%. Source material: PBMCs. The source is a male donor in good health and CMV-seronegative. The rearrangement links TRBV21-1 to TRBJ1-6; the table's D call TRBD1 went unverified against the DNA. TRBV21-1 is described as a pseudogene. DNA of the CDR3: TGTGCCAGCAGCCCCGGGTACCCGGCAGGGGACATTAATTCACCCCTCCACTTT. Translation gives CASSPGYPAGDINSPLHF.